What follows describes a single TCR beta chain. V dropped 2 bases and J dropped 11 bases, with 12 bases sitting between them. Germline CDR1 reads GTSNPN; CDR2 reads SVGIG (reference sequence). The CDR3 extends over 11 amino acids. The record originates from a study of OX40 agonist ivuxolimab in advanced cancers. TCRdb's table, derived via immunoSEQ multiplex PCR, lists solely in-frame clones and lacks some. This sample carries approximately 73,000 clones, around 90% of them seen once, and the ten largest clones take approximately 12%. The sequence came from an adult with an advanced solid tumor such as melanoma, head and neck, liver or kidney cancer. This chain uses TRBV30 with TRBJ1-1, with D possibly being TRBD1 (6 bases). This specimen consisted of CD4+ or CD8+ T cells sorted from blood, obtained in a trial of the OX40 agonist ivuxolimab. The CDR3 DNA reads as TGTGCCTGGAGTCAAGGGGGGACCGCTTTCTTT. This codes for CAWSQGGTAFF.